The 18 T cell receptor beta chains in this list originate from one sample, sequenced in a study of response to subunit inactivated influenza vaccine. TCRdb re-called the RT-PCR reads through MiXCR, storing one row per CDR3 protein. The sample lists more than 450,000 distinct CDR3 sequences; 6% to 9% were seen once. The sample was PBMCs from blood, taken less than 30 months after vaccination. The receptors stem from a man aged 50 to 69 who received an inactivated influenza vaccine.

This clonotype was observed a few times. This chain uses TRBV9 with TRBJ2-1; D unclear. The germline V gene encodes CDR1 SGDLS and CDR2 YYNGEE. V dropped 0 bases and J dropped 13 bases, with 11 bases sitting between them. This CDR3 has 12 amino acids. CDR3 loop: CASSVAVTHQFF. The CDR3 bases are TGTGCCAGCAGCGTAGCGGTGACCCACCAGTTCTTC.

V is TRBV5-1 and J is TRBJ1-4, with TRBD1 matching 8 bases. CDR3 length equals 16 residues. The trim removed 5 bases at V and 8 bases at J, leaving 14 bases unmatched. Germline CDR1 SGHRS, CDR2 YFSETQ. In DNA, the CDR3 is TGCGCCAGCAGAACCAACGACGGACAGGGTGGAGAAAAACTGTTTTTT. This translates into CASRTNDGQGGEKLFF.

This clonotype has a handful of counts. This chain links TRBV4-1 with TRBJ2-2; 7 nucleotides agree with TRBD1. V lost 1 base to trimming and J lost 0 bases; unmatched junction nucleotides: 2. The CDR3 contains 16 residues. The germline gives CDR1 MGHRA, CDR2 YSYEKL. The CDR3 region is CASSQVQGANTGELFF. Written as DNA, the CDR3 is TGCGCCAGCAGCCAAGTTCAGGGGGCGAACACCGGGGAGCTGTTTTTT.

This clonotype was counted at least ten times. Compared with germline, one end of the junction differs, possibly owing to a read error. The V call is TRBV7-2, the J call TRBJ2-5, with 9 positions matching TRBD2. The CDR3 extends over 13 amino acids. Germline assignment: CDR1 SGHTA and CDR2 FQGNSA. DNA for the CDR3: TGTGCCAGCAGCGTAGCGGGAGTGGAGACCCAGTACTTC. The encoded protein is CASSVAGVETQYF. Supplemented by reference TRBV7-2 and TRBJ2-5, the full variable domain reads GAGVSQSPSNKVTEKGKDVELRCDPISGHTALYWYRQSLGQGLEFLIYFQGNSAPDKSGLPSDRFSAERTGGSVSTLTIQRTQQEDSAVYLCASSVAGVETQYFGPGTRLLVL.

The CDR3 nucleotides read TGTGCCAGCAGCGAAACACAGGTCTCCTACGAGCAGTACTTC. This sequence encodes CASSETQVSYEQYF. This chain joins TRBV3-1 and TRBJ2-7, with D possibly being TRBD1 (5 bases). Looked up from germline, CDR1 is LGHDT and CDR2 is YNNKEL (reference sequence). The CDR3 loop spans 14 amino acids. V was shortened by 5 bases and J by 0 bases, with 11 bases between the two germline ends.

The gene calls are TRBV29-1 and TRBJ2-5, with D possibly being TRBD2 (6 bases). The CDR3 extends over 12 amino acids. Trimming pared 5 bases from V and 5 bases from J, leaving 12 bases between. Looked up from germline, CDR1 is SQVTM and CDR2 is ANQGSEA. The CDR3 loop reads CSVRVGRETQYF. The CDR3 nucleotides are TGCAGCGTTCGAGTGGGGAGGGAGACCCAGTACTTC.

This clonotype came up a few times. The chain employs TRBV6-5 and TRBJ2-7, with 13 bases aligning to TRBD2. Germline CDR1 MNHEY, CDR2 SVGAGI. J gave up 7 bases and V 6 bases, and 9 bases lay outside the gene matches. CDR3 size: 15 residues. This CDR3 reads CASSHSGLAGEEQYF. CDR3 nucleotide sequence: TGTGCCAGCAGCCACTCTGGACTAGCGGGAGAGGAGCAGTACTTC.

At least ten counts were recorded for this clonotype. One end of the junction fails to match germline, which may point to a read error. This chain uses TRBV7-2 with TRBJ2-4, with 7 bases identical to TRBD1. CDR1 is SGHTA and CDR2 is FQGNSA in the germline V gene. This CDR3 has 13 residues. CDR3 bases: TGTGCCAGCAGCTTCTCCGTACGGACCCCCAGGGGGTTC. It yields the protein CASSFSVRTPRGF.

This clonotype has at least ten counts. CDR3 sequence reads: CASSPIQTRPGELFF. CDR3 nucleotide sequence: TGTGCCAGCTCACCAATCCAGACACGGCCCGGGGAGCTGTTTTTT. The genes are TRBV18 and TRBJ2-2, with no clear D. Germline-derived CDR1 and CDR2 are KGHSH and LQKENI. This CDR3 comprises 15 residues. Trimming removed 2 bases at V and 6 bases at J, with 13 bases between.

At least ten counts were recorded for this clonotype. V usage is TRBV4-1 and J usage is TRBJ2-1; 13 bases align to TRBD2. The V gene end was trimmed by 4 bases and the J gene end by 10 bases; junction bases not matched to a gene: 7. This CDR3 contains 15 residues. Per the germline V gene, CDR1 is MGHRA and CDR2 is YSYEKL. The CDR3 spells CASSLGLAGAGEQFF. The CDR3 nucleotides read TGCGCCAGCAGCCTCGGACTAGCGGGGGCGGGGGAGCAGTTCTTC.

The gene calls are TRBV20-1 and TRBJ1-3, with D possibly TRBD1 on 5 matching bases. V lost 0 bases to trimming and J lost 2 bases, with 11 bases between them. The CDR3 has 15 amino acids. Germline CDR1 is DFQATT and CDR2 is SNEGSKA (reference sequence). CDR3 residues: CSARELGRPGNTIYF. CDR3 in DNA: TGCAGTGCTAGAGAATTGGGACGACCTGGAAACACCATATATTTT.

This clonotype was counted ten times or more. This chain connects TRBV3-1 to TRBJ2-3, with D unresolved. The V end lost 0 bases, the J end lost 6 bases, and 13 bases lay between the germline ends. Per the germline V gene, CDR1 is LGHDT and CDR2 is YNNKEL (reference sequence). The CDR3 spans 15 residues. The CDR3 is CASSQDVRDFDTQYF. The CDR3 DNA is TGTGCCAGCAGCCAAGATGTTCGTGACTTCGATACGCAGTATTTT.

This clonotype was observed many times. The chain couples TRBV20-1 to TRBJ1-3; D unclear. V lost 7 bases and J 0 bases, leaving 13 bases between the germline ends. Germline V gene sequence: CDR1 DFQATT, CDR2 SNEGSKA (reference sequence). This CDR3 has 14 amino acids. The CDR3 sequence: CSVRGWNSGNTIYF. CDR3 sequence (DNA): TGCAGTGTTCGGGGTTGGAACTCTGGAAACACCATATATTTT.

The sample holds a few counts of this clonotype. The V call is TRBV9, the J call TRBJ2-3, with 7 bases matching TRBD2. The CDR3 spans 18 residues. With 3 bases clipped from V and 0 bases from J, the junction kept 13 bases outside the gene matches. Germline CDR1 SGDLS, CDR2 YYNGEE. The CDR3 DNA follows: TGTGCCAGCAGCGCGGAGGCCGGGGGACTACCTAGCACAGATACGCAGTATTTT. This codes for CASSAEAGGLPSTDTQYF.

This clonotype has at least ten counts. The chain combines TRBV7-9 with TRBJ1-2; D not certain. Deletions cut 5 bases from V and 5 bases from J, with 9 bases between. CDR3 length: 12 amino acids. Germline CDR1 SEHNR, CDR2 FQNEAQ (reference sequence). CDR3 sequence: CASSPTGYGYTF. CDR3 nucleotide sequence: TGTGCCAGCAGCCCTACGGGTTATGGCTACACCTTC.

Many counts were recorded for this clonotype. The gene calls are TRBV12-3 or TRBV12-4 and TRBJ1-5; TRBD1 aligns across 7 bases. After removal of 1 base from V and 0 bases from J, the junction contained 3 bases not matched to a gene. This CDR3 comprises 16 residues. CDR3 DNA: TGTGCCAGCAGTTTAGGACAGGGTAATAGCAATCAGCCCCAGCATTTT. Residues: CASSLGQGNSNQPQHF.

This clonotype has more than one count but fewer than ten. The chain has TRBV4-3 and TRBJ1-2; 8 nucleotides match TRBD1. The germline gives CDR1 LGHNA, CDR2 YSLEER. This CDR3 has 14 amino acids. Trimming took 4 bases from V and 2 from J; bases not matched to a gene: 3. DNA of the CDR3: TGCGCCAGCAGCCCGTGGACAGGGAACTATGGCTACACCTTC. Residues: CASSPWTGNYGYTF.

This chain links TRBV9 with TRBJ2-7; TRBD2 is a possible D gene (5 bases). The V and J ends lost 3 bases and 6 bases respectively, with 19 bases between them. CDR3 length: 15 amino acids. Looked up from germline, CDR1 is SGDLS and CDR2 is YYNGEE. The CDR3 reads CASSEGKGLTSEQYF. CDR3 in DNA: TGTGCCAGCAGCGAAGGGAAAGGACTTACCTCCGAGCAGTACTTC.